Listed here is a single TCR beta chain. Patients in Seattle were enrolled during active infection, then followed longitudinally. The J segment lost 2 bases and the V segment lost 2 bases, leaving 15 bases of the junction unmatched. Germline CDR1 reads MNHEY; CDR2 reads SVGEGT. This CDR3 is built from 19 residues. This sample was taken from a study of blood T cell repertoires in COVID-19. The wider study: Both acute and convalescent COVID-19 samples were obtained from the United States, Italy and Spain. Sources were T cells, B-cell-depleted T cells, or PBMCs; the material itself was cDNA or gDNA.

Repertoires were generated with immunoSEQ multiplex PCR, while TCRdb's copy carries only in-frame clones and drops some. Of about 200,000 clones detected, 92% appear once; the ten largest clones hold around 0.85%. Sample: peripheral blood. This receptor was obtained from a man in his sixties with COVID-19, enrolled during active disease. The chain joins TRBV6-2 or TRBV6-3 to TRBJ2-7, with 10 bases identical to TRBD1. CDR3: CASSYKSPLGQGGAYEQYF. CDR3 in DNA: TGTGCCAGCAGTTACAAATCCCCCCTCGGACAGGGGGGGGCCTACGAGCAGTACTTC.